This passage covers 20 T cell receptor beta chains from one sample sequenced in a study of T cells expressing NK-cell markers. TCRdb re-called the 5' RACE reads and shows each CDR3 protein once, DNA omitted. The sample includes fewer than 400,000 distinct CDR3 sequences. The sample consisted of blood T cells: a sorted CD56 or NKG2C T cell subset, CD4+ or CD8+ T cells, or bulk PBMC T cells (not recorded which). The receptor source for this set is a woman aged 45-60 years in good health.

The chain combines TRBV21-1 with TRBJ1-2; the D call of TRBD1 rests on TCRdb alone, since no DNA is present to check it. TRBV21-1 is assigned pseudogene status. The CDR3 is 15 residues long. The CDR3 reads CASSPTGGVVYGYTF.

This rearrangement joins TRBV29-1 to TRBJ2-2; the TCRdb call, TRBD2, lacks DNA for checking. Germline CDR1 SQVTM, CDR2 ANQGSEA. This CDR3 has 15 residues. CDR3 in amino acids: CSVPRGTSYTGELFF.

The chain's CDR3 is CSVAFLQGPMGYTF. The chain employs TRBV29-1 and TRBJ1-2; TCRdb selects TRBD1, and the lack of DNA leaves this call unchecked. Germline CDR1 is SQVTM and CDR2 is ANQGSEA. The length of the CDR3 is 14 residues.

V and J are TRBV6-5 and TRBJ1-1; TCRdb picks TRBD1, but there is no DNA to check that call. The CDR3 is 14 amino acids. Germline V gene lookup returns CDR1 MNHEY and CDR2 SVGAGI. The CDR3 reads CASSRSGGYTEAFF.

The V gene is TRBV14, the J gene TRBJ2-3; TCRdb lists TRBD2, though no DNA is available to test this call. Germline lookup yields CDR1 SGHDN and CDR2 FVKESK. This CDR3 spans 17 amino acids. CDR3 region: CASSPSGASGYTDTQYF.

The rearrangement links TRBV5-5 to TRBJ1-5. Germline CDR1 is SGHKS and CDR2 is YYEKEE (reference sequence). The CDR3 contains 15 residues. Here the CDR3 reads CASSLQGGVSQPQHF.

The V gene is TRBV12-3 or TRBV12-4, the J gene TRBJ2-4; TCRdb lists TRBD1, though no DNA is available to test this call. This CDR3 region has 15 residues. This CDR3 reads CASSSGTGAINIQYF.

The chain employs TRBV6-6 and TRBJ2-1; TCRdb selects TRBD1, and the lack of DNA leaves this call unchecked. Germline loops: CDR1 MNHNY, CDR2 SVGAGI (reference sequence). The CDR3 consists of 15 residues. The CDR3 reads CASSYSGLTGDEQFF.

The chain uses TRBV20-1 and TRBJ2-5; TCRdb's assignment of TRBD1 cannot be checked, as there is no DNA. The germline V gene encodes CDR1 DFQATT and CDR2 SNEGSKA (reference sequence). This CDR3 is 16 amino acids long. The CDR3 sequence is CSARDWGSRGIETQYF.

This sequence joins TRBV20-1 and TRBJ1-5; there is no DNA to check the TCRdb D call of TRBD1. In germline, CDR1 is DFQATT, CDR2 SNEGSKA (reference sequence). This CDR3 is 14 amino acids long. CDR3 sequence reads: CSAAPRTAYQPQHF.

The gene calls are TRBV28 and TRBJ2-5; TCRdb selects TRBD1, and the lack of DNA leaves this call unchecked. The V gene's germline CDR1 is MDHEN and CDR2 SYDVKM. CDR3 length equals 13 residues. CDR3 sequence reads: CASSRQPQETQYF. The full variable domain, its missing parts supplied by reference TRBV28 and TRBJ2-5, is DVKVTQSSRYLVKRTGEKVFLECVQDMDHENMFWYRQDPGLGLRLIYFSYDVKMKEKGDIPEGYSVSREKKERFSLILESASTNQTSMYLCASSRQPQETQYFGPGTRLLVL.

V gene TRBV12-3 or TRBV12-4 combines with J gene TRBJ1-5. CDR3 length: 12 amino acids. CDR3 residues: CASSFSGLGLHF.

This chain connects TRBV4-1 to TRBJ1-1; TCRdb's assignment of TRBD1 cannot be checked, as there is no DNA. The CDR3 totals 13 residues. Germline V lookup: CDR1 MGHRA, CDR2 YSYEKL. CDR3 amino acids: CASSGAGTPEAFF.

The rearrangement links TRBV4-1 to TRBJ2-7; the TCRdb D gene call, TRBD1, has no DNA to confirm it. The CDR3 length is 14 residues. The germline gives CDR1 MGHRA, CDR2 YSYEKL. The CDR3 sequence is CASSQVDRGGEQYF.

The genes are TRBV9 and TRBJ1-2; the TRBD1 assignment by TCRdb is unverifiable without DNA. Germline assignment: CDR1 SGDLS and CDR2 YYNGEE. This CDR3 has 15 residues. The CDR3 is CASSSRTGGAYGYTF.

CDR3 in amino acids: CASSLAAGGAEQFF. This chain uses TRBV7-9 with TRBJ2-1; TCRdb's D gene call, TRBD2, goes unchecked for lack of DNA. This CDR3 has 14 amino acids. The V gene's germline CDR1 is SEHNR and CDR2 FQNEAQ (reference sequence).

V usage is TRBV7-9 and J usage is TRBJ1-1. The germline gives CDR1 SEHNR, CDR2 FQNEAQ (reference sequence). This CDR3 is built from 14 residues. The CDR3 is CASSLARRQVEAFF.

The CDR3 spells CASSESVGVLYNEQFF. This rearrangement joins TRBV25-1 to TRBJ2-1; no DNA is available, so the TRBD2 call from TCRdb remains unchecked. This CDR3 spans 16 amino acids. Germline values: CDR1 MGHDK, CDR2 SYGVNS.

V and J are TRBV7-2 and TRBJ2-1; the TCRdb D gene call, TRBD1, has no DNA to confirm it. The germline V gene has CDR1 SGHTA and CDR2 FQGNSA. The CDR3 contains 15 residues. This chain's CDR3 is CASSPRVHTYNEQFF.

The gene calls are TRBV5-8 and TRBJ2-1; TCRdb selects TRBD1, and the lack of DNA leaves this call unchecked. The CDR3 sequence is 18 residues long. Germline V gene lookup returns CDR1 SGHTS and CDR2 YDEGEE. CDR3 amino acids: CASSPGQRLNGPYNEQFF.